This TCR beta chain was captured by sequencing in a study of blood T cell repertoires in COVID-19. This clone has a single count. Clones were sequenced by immunoSEQ multiplex PCR, and TCRdb holds only the in-frame ones, with some missing. The data show around 120,000 clones, roughly 90% seen once. Germline assignment: CDR1 SGHTA and CDR2 FQGNSA. V was shortened by 5 bases and J by 4 bases, with 14 bases between the two germline ends. The CDR3 has 14 residues. The sample taken for sequencing was peripheral blood. This chain connects TRBV7-2 to TRBJ1-1, with D perhaps matching TRBD1 (6 bases). This clonotype was sampled from a woman aged 55-70 years with COVID-19, enrolled during active disease. CDR3 bases: TGTGCCAGCAGCGCCCACAGGGAAGGCACTGAAGCTTTCTTT. It translates to CASSAHREGTEAFF. Looking up the rest from reference TRBV7-2 and TRBJ1-1 gives the full variable domain: GAGVSQSPSNKVTEKGKDVELRCDPISGHTALYWYRQSLGQGLEFLIYFQGNSAPDKSGLPSDRFSAERTGGSVSTLTIQRTQQEDSAVYLCASSAHREGTEAFFGQGTRLTVV.